This T cell receptor (beta chain) is drawn from a study of blood T cell repertoires in COVID-19. The overall study: Sample material is recorded as cDNA or gDNA derived from T cells, B-cell-depleted T cells, or PBMCs.

In the original processing: By means of reference gene primer amplification, nucleated cell counts were estimated. Sequenced by immunoSEQ multiplex PCR; TCRdb stores in-frame clones only, minus some. That table gives V, J and clone size, and the DNA gave D and trimming. Of about 190,000 clones listed, approximately 80% are singletons. This clonotype was obtained from a woman aged 55-69 years with acute COVID-19. The sequencing input was PBMCs or T cells enriched from blood (not recorded which).

The CDR3, as DNA: TGTGCCAGTAGTCGCGGGAAAGGACTAGGATACGAGCAGTACTTC. Translation: CASSRGKGLGYEQYF. The rearrangement uses TRBV19 and TRBJ2-7; TRBD2 aligns across 7 bases. After removal of 5 bases from V and 4 bases from J, the junction contained 11 bases not matched to a gene. The CDR3 has 15 residues. Germline V gene sequence: CDR1 LNHDA, CDR2 SQIVND (reference sequence).